This TCR beta chain came from a study of T cell responses to AZD1222 COVID-19 vaccine. The study's findings and limits: Donors were chiefly white British, with a greater number of females, and clonal diversity was perhaps underestimated.

The method was immunoSEQ multiplex PCR; TCRdb's version includes in-frame clones alone and lacks a portion of them. This table holds around 78,000 clones, roughly 87% found once. With regard to this clone: No antigen is known for it.

The germline V gene encodes CDR1 MDHEN and CDR2 SYDVKM. V gave up 4 bases and J gave up 0 bases, with 25 bases separating them. This CDR3 is built from 20 residues. The chain employs TRBV28 and TRBJ2-1; tentatively, D is TRBD1 (6 bases). This clonotype was obtained from an adult in good health. The material sequenced was peripheral blood, taken on day 0 of AZD1222 vaccination. The CDR3 loop is CASSWGLTALVLSSYNEQFF. DNA for the CDR3: TGTGCCAGCAGTTGGGGGCTAACGGCCTTAGTATTGAGCTCCTACAATGAGCAGTTCTTC. The entire variable domain, with the rest obtained from reference TRBV28 and TRBJ2-1, is as follows: DVKVTQSSRYLVKRTGEKVFLECVQDMDHENMFWYRQDPGLGLRLIYFSYDVKMKEKGDIPEGYSVSREKKERFSLILESASTNQTSMYLCASSWGLTALVLSSYNEQFFGPGTRLTVL.